This is a list of T cell receptor beta chains from one sample in a study of cytotoxic CD8 clonotypes in ibrutinib-treated CLL. Sequencing was performed with immunoSEQ multiplex PCR; in TCRdb, only in-frame clones are kept and a portion is missing. The data hold tens of thousands of clones, with approximately 87% observed a single time. The input for sequencing was PBMCs, taken after 24 months of ibrutinib treatment. The receptors were gathered from a human donor with chronic lymphocytic leukemia. CDR3s include the opening cysteine and the closing phenylalanine or tryptophan.

cdr3_aa,j_call,v_call,cdr3_length
CATSRTGQGGSKNIQYF,TRBJ2-4,TRBV15,17
CASSSRVPGTDTQYF,TRBJ2-3,TRBV5-5,15
CASSFTGTDTQYF,TRBJ2-3,TRBV7-2,13
CASSSDPMTVRYNEQFF,TRBJ2-1,TRBV27,17
CASRPDRERDTQYF,TRBJ2-3,TRBV10-1,14
CSVEFGLNEQFF,TRBJ2-1,TRBV29-1,12
CASSTEVPGYYTF,TRBJ1-2,TRBV5-1,13
CASRFTPTEAFF,TRBJ1-1,TRBV6-5,12
CAWRLTGGTDTQYF,TRBJ2-3,TRBV30,14
CASSPPSSSQETQYF,TRBJ2-5,TRBV7-2,15
CASSLSYEQYF,TRBJ2-7,TRBV7-9,11
CATLEYGDTQYF,TRBJ2-3,TRBV28,12
CASSGLAGDYEQYF,TRBJ2-7,TRBV9,14
CASSLLPSSYEQYF,TRBJ2-7,TRBV11-2,14
CASSPGLAGNNEQFF,TRBJ2-1,TRBV5-1,15
CASFSAGSNQPQHF,TRBJ1-5,TRBV5-6,14
CASSARGTPAADTQYF,TRBJ2-3,TRBV6-1,16
CASSLGGAKTEKLFF,TRBJ1-4,TRBV5-1,15
CASSPPSRRNTGELFF,TRBJ2-2,TRBV18,16
CASSLGPKSNTIYF,TRBJ1-3,TRBV7-2,14
CASSEAGLAGNEQFF,TRBJ2-1,TRBV2,15
CASSQAPFGEQYF,TRBJ2-7,TRBV4-1,13
CALSLTGIFEKLFF,TRBJ1-4,TRBV30,14
CASSRGLAGEKGQFF,TRBJ2-1,TRBV5-8,15
CASLSRANQPQHF,TRBJ1-5,TRBV6-1,13
CASSRWQGGGETQYF,TRBJ2-5,TRBV5-6,15
CAWSVPGINTGELFF,TRBJ2-2,TRBV30,15
CASSIGRTATEAFF,TRBJ1-1,TRBV19,14
CATSRDPAGEAIQYF,TRBJ2-4,TRBV15,15
CASSIDLRETQYF,TRBJ2-5,TRBV19,13
CASSRTGGGYEQYF,TRBJ2-7,TRBV9,14
CASSFLRQQNTEAFF,TRBJ1-1,TRBV27,15
CASRLAGDTQYF,TRBJ2-3,TRBV2,12
CASSQDVTSGIGDTQYF,TRBJ2-3,TRBV4-3,17
CASSLTVGSYEQYF,TRBJ2-7,TRBV7-2,14
CASSPDRGSYEQYF,TRBJ2-7,TRBV2,14
CASSEYPGSTDTQYF,TRBJ2-3,TRBV10-1,15
CAISDRVSDYGYTF,TRBJ1-2,TRBV10-3,14
CASSYGGTGYNEQFF,TRBJ2-1,TRBV6-5,15
CASSDSRASGRGDTQYF,TRBJ2-3,TRBV6-1,17
CASSSGGTDTQYF,TRBJ2-3,TRBV7-6,13